This TCR beta chain originates from a study of breast tumors, draining lymph nodes, adjacent tissues. TCRdb called the multiplex PCR reads again in MiXCR, with one record for every CDR3 protein. This table holds 160,000 or so distinct CDR3 sequences, roughly a third found once. Breast cancer patients provided tissue from their axillary draining lymph nodes. This clonotype was counted many times. CDR1 and CDR2 from the germline V gene are GTSNPN and SVGIG (reference sequence). The V segment lost 5 bases and the J segment 2 bases; nucleotides outside the gene matches: 8. This CDR3 contains 14 residues. The TCR was taken from a female donor with breast cancer. Some clones in this sample may be carry-over from other donors' samples. The specimen was axillary lymph node tissue. This chain links TRBV30 with TRBJ1-2, with 7 bases lining up with TRBD1. CDR3 region: CAWDQTGRNYGYTF. CDR3 DNA sequence: TGTGCCTGGGACCAGACAGGGAGAAACTATGGCTACACCTTC.